The entry below gives a single TCR beta chain sequence along with its context. Assay used: immunoSEQ multiplex PCR; TCRdb lists only in-frame clones, some missing. Of about 1.1 million clones listed, approximately 80% were seen once; the top ten hold 0.52%. Germline CDR1 and CDR2: MNHEY and SVGAGI. The CDR3 extends over 12 amino acids. The V end lost 6 bases, the J end lost 4 bases, and 6 bases lay between the germline ends. The entry originates in a study of shared clonotypes between healthy human individuals. Background on the study: Samples came from a couple of female and a few male donors aged 18 to 49.

Sequenced sample: memory CD4+ T cells from PBMCs. Subset: CD45RA-negative fraction. V usage is TRBV6-5 and J usage is TRBJ2-2; no reliable D call. The receptor was isolated from a man younger than 35 in good health. Some clones in this sample may be carry-over from other donors' samples. CDR3: CASRQTTGELFF. CDR3 in DNA: TGTGCCAGCAGACAAACCACCGGGGAGCTGTTTTTT.